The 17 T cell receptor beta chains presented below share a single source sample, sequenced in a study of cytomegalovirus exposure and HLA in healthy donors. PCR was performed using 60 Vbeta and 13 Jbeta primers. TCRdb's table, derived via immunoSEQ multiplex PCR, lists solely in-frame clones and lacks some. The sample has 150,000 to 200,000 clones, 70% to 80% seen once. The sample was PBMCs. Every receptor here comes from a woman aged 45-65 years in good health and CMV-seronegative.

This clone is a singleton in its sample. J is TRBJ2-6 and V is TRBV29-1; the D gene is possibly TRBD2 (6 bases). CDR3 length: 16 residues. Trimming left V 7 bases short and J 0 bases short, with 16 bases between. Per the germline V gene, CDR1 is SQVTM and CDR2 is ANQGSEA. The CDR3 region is CSARLGLSSGANVLTF. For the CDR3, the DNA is TGCAGCGCACGACTAGGGTTGAGCTCTGGGGCCAACGTCCTGACTTTC.

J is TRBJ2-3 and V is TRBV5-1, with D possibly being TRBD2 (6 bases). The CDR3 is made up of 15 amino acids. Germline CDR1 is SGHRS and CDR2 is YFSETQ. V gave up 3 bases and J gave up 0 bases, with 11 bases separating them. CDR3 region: CASSSGLLSTDTQYF. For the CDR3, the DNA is TGCGCCAGCAGCTCGGGACTGTTAAGCACAGATACGCAGTATTTT.

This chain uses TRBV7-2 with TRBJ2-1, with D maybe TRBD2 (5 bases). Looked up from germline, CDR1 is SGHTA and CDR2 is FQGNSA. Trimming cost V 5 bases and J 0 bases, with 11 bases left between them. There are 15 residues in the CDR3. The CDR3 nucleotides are TGTGCCAGCAGCCCGCCCGGGAACTCCTACAATGAGCAGTTCTTC. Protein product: CASSPPGNSYNEQFF.

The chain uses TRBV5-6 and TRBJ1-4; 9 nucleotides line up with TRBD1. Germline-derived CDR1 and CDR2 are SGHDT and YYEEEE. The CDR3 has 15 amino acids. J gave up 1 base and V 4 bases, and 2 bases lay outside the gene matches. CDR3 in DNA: TGTGCCAGCAGCCTGACAGGGGGAACTAATGAAAAACTGTTTTTT. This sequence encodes CASSLTGGTNEKLFF.

CDR3 region: CASSQLGWGAGELFF. The CDR3 DNA reads as TGCGCCAGCAGCCAGCTGGGTTGGGGCGCCGGGGAGCTGTTTTTT. The rearrangement joins TRBV4-3 to TRBJ2-2, with D tentatively TRBD1 (5 bases). Germline CDR1 and CDR2: LGHNA and YSLEER. Trimming stripped 3 bases from V and 6 bases from J, with 14 bases between. CDR3 size: 15 residues.

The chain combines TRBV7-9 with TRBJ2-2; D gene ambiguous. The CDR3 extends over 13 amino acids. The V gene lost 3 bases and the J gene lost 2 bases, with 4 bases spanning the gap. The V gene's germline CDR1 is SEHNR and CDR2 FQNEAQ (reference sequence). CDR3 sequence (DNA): TGTGCCAGCAGCTTTGTAAACACCGGGGAGCTGTTTTTT. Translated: CASSFVNTGELFF.

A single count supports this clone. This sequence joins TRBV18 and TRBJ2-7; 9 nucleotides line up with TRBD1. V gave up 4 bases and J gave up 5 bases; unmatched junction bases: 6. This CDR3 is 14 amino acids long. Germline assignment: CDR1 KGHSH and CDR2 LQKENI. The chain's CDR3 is CASSLRDREHEQYF. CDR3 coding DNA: TGTGCCAGCTCACTCCGGGACAGGGAACACGAGCAGTACTTC.

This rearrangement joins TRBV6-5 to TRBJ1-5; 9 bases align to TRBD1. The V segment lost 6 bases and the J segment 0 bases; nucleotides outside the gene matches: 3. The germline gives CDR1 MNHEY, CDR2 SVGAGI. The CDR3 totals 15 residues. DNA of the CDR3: TGTGCCAGCAGCCGGGACAGGGCTAGCAATCAGCCCCAGCATTTT. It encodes CASSRDRASNQPQHF.

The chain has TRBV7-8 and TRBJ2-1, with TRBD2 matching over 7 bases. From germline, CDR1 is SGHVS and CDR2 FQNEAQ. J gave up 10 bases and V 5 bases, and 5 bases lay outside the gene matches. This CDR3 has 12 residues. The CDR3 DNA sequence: TGTGCCAGCAGCCCGACTAGCCGGGAGCAGTTCTTC. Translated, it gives CASSPTSREQFF.

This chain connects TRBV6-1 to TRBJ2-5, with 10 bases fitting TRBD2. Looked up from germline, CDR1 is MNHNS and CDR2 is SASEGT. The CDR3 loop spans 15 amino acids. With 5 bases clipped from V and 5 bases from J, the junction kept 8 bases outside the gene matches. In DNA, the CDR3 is TGTGCCAGCAGTCCAGCGGGAGGGTCACCGGAGACCCAGTACTTC. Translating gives CASSPAGGSPETQYF.

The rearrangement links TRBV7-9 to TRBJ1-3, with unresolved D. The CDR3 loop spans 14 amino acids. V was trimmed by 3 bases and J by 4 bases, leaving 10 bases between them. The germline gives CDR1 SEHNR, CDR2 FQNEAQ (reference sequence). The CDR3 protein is CASSFSGGGNTIYF. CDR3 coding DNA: TGTGCCAGCAGCTTTTCCGGAGGGGGAAACACCATATATTTT.

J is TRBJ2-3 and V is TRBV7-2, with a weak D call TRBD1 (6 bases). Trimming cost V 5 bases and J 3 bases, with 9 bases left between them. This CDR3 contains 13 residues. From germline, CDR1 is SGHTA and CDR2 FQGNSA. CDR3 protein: CASSPDRTDTQYF. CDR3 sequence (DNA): TGTGCCAGCAGCCCAGACAGGACAGATACGCAGTATTTT.

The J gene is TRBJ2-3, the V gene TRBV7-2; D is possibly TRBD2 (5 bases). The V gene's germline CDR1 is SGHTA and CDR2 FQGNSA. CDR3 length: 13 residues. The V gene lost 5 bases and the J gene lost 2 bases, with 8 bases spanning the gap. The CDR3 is CASSDDYTDTQYF. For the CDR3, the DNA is TGTGCCAGCAGCGATGACTACACAGATACGCAGTATTTT.

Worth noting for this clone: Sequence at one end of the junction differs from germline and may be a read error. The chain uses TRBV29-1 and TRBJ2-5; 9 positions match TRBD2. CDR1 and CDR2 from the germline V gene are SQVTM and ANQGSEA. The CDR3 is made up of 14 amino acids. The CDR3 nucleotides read TGCAGCGTCGAAGAGGGACTAGCAGCAGAGACCCAGTACTTC. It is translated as CSVEEGLAAETQYF.

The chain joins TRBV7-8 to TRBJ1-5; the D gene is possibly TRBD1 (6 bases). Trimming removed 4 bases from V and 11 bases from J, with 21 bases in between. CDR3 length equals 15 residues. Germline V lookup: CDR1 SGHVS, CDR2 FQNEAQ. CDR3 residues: CASSSPGQLQSAQHF. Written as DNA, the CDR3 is TGTGCCAGCAGCTCGCCGGGACAACTTCAATCGGCCCAGCATTTT.

The CDR3 sequence: CASSLSWTGRETQYF. The CDR3 nucleotides are TGTGCCAGCAGCTTGTCCTGGACAGGGAGAGAGACCCAGTACTTC. The chain joins TRBV5-6 to TRBJ2-5; TRBD1 matches at 8 bases. V lost 1 base to trimming and J lost 4 bases; unmatched junction nucleotides: 6. The CDR3 has 15 amino acids. Germline V lookup: CDR1 SGHDT, CDR2 YYEEEE.

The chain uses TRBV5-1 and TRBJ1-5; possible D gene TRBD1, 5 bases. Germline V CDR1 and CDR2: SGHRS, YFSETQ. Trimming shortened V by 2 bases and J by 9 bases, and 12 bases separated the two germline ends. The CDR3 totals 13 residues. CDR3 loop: CASSFLQDGPQHF. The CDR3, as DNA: TGCGCCAGCAGCTTCTTACAGGATGGGCCCCAGCATTTT.